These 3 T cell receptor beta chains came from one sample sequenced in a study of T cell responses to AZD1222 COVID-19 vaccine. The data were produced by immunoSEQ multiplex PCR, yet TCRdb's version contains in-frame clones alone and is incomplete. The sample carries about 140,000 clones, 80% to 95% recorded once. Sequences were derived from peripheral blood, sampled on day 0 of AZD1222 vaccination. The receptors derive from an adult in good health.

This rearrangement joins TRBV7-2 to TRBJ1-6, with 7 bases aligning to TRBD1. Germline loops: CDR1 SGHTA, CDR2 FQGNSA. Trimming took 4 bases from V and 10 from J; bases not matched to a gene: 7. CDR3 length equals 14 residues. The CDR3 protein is CASSSRGSDSPLHF. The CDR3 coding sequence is TGTGCCAGCAGCTCCAGGGGGTCCGACTCACCCCTCCACTTT.

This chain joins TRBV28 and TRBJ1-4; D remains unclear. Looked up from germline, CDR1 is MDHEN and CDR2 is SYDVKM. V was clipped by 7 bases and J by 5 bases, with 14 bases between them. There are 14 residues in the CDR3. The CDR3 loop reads CASTPATANEKLFF. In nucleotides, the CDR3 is TGTGCCAGCACCCCGGCTACGGCGAATGAAAAACTGTTTTTT.

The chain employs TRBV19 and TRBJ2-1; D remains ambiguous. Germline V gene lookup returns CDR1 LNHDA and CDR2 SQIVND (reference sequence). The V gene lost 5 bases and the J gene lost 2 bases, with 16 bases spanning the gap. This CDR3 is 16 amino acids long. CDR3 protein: CASSSTARSTYNEQFF. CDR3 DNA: TGTGCCAGTAGTTCCACGGCCCGGTCGACCTACAATGAGCAGTTCTTC.